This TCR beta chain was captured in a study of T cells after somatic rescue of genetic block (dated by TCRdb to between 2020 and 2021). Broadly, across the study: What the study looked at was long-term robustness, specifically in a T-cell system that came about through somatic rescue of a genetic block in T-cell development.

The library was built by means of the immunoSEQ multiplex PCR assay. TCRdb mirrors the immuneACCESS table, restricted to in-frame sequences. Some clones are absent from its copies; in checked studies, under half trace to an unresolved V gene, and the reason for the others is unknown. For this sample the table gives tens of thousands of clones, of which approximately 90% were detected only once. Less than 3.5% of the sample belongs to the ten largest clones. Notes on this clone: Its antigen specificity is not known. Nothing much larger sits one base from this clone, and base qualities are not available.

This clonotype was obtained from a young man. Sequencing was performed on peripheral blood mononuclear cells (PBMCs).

CDR3 region: CASRRPGTYSGNTIYF. Here is the DNA: TGTGCCAGCAGAAGACCCGGGACTTACTCTGGAAACACCATATATTTT. Recombination linked TRBV11-2 to TRBJ1-3, with TRBD1 perhaps the D gene, on 5 matching bases. Trimming at the junction amounts to 6 bases on V and 0 bases on J, and the germline ends lie 15 bases apart. Counted from cysteine to phenylalanine, this CDR3 has 16 amino acids. Just the 48-base CDR3 DNA is kept, in frame starting at base 1. Looking up the germline V gene yields CDR1 SGHAT and CDR2 FQNNGV.